Detailed here is one T cell receptor beta chain. Measured with immunoSEQ multiplex PCR; TCRdb has only the in-frame clones, and not every one. The profile covers 80,000 to 100,000 clones, with 70% to 90% appearing a single time and 0.79% taken by the ten largest. This record comes from a study of OX40 agonist ivuxolimab in advanced cancers. The germline CDR1 and CDR2 sequences are LNHDA and SQIVND (reference sequence). V was cut by 11 bases and J by 4 bases, with 23 bases left in between. The CDR3 runs 15 residues. The sample here was CD4+ or CD8+ T cells sorted from blood, taken in a trial of the OX40 agonist ivuxolimab. The receptor was isolated from an adult with an advanced solid tumor such as melanoma, head and neck, liver or kidney cancer. This chain uses TRBV19 with TRBJ1-1; D gene unclear. The CDR3 sequence is CAAMGGAKSSTEAFF. The DNA of the CDR3 is TGTGCCGCGATGGGCGGAGCCAAGAGTAGCACTGAAGCTTTCTTT.